Presented here are 3 T cell receptor beta chains from one specimen sequenced in a study of T-cell memory formation after mild COVID-19. TCRdb re-derived calls from the 5' RACE reads in MiXCR, one entry per CDR3 protein. The profile shows roughly 610,000 distinct CDR3 sequences, approximately 15% of them singletons. Sequencing was performed on PBMCs or a T cell subset sorted from them (not recorded which). The receptor source for this set is an adult woman who had mild COVID-19 (a few samples of this study predate the infection). Cell type and time point are not known.

This clonotype appeared a few times. The rearrangement links TRBV12-3 or TRBV12-4 to TRBJ2-7; tentatively, D is TRBD1 (5 bases). V lost 6 bases and J lost 6, with 12 bases in between. The CDR3 totals 12 residues. CDR3 nucleotides: TGTGCCAGCAGCCGGCAGGGTTTCGAGCAGTACTTC. It codes for CASSRQGFEQYF.

This clonotype occurred many times. The chain employs TRBV6-5 and TRBJ2-3; maybe TRBD1 (5 bases). V dropped 7 bases and J dropped 8 bases, with 16 bases sitting between them. The length of the CDR3 is 13 residues. Germline V gene sequence: CDR1 MNHEY, CDR2 SVGAGI. CDR3 protein: CASKRGPIGTQYF. CDR3 bases: TGTGCCAGCAAAAGGGGCCCGATCGGTACGCAGTATTTT.

The table lists this clonotype with a few counts. This chain connects TRBV6-1 to TRBJ2-3; D ambiguous. The CDR3 is 15 residues long. Germline loops: CDR1 MNHNS, CDR2 SASEGT. The V and J ends lost 0 bases and 1 base respectively, with 8 bases between them. CDR3 DNA: TGTGCCAGCAGTGAAGCAGGAATAGGCACAGATACGCAGTATTTT. This gives the protein CASSEAGIGTDTQYF.